This T cell receptor beta chain was observed in a study of CD8+ T cells in alopecia areata. Findings of the study overall: The study found tofacitinib significantly decreased scalp clonality and expanded CD8+ clones among the top 100. On tofacitinib, scalp and blood still held many of the expanded lesional clones. Besides other cells, scalp samples also yield sequences of resident alphabeta T cells from normal skin.

This CDR3 has 17 residues. V trimming: 0 bases; J trimming: 0 bases; junction bases outside the gene matches: 8. The germline V gene encodes CDR1 SGHRS and CDR2 YFSETQ. Extracted from the samples, RNA was reverse transcribed into cDNA to serve as the sequencing template. The method was immunoSEQ multiplex PCR; TCRdb's version includes in-frame clones alone and lacks a portion of them. Here the sample spans more than 200,000 clones, roughly two fifths being singletons. The sample's treatment: oral pan-JAK inhibitor, 5-10 mg twice daily. Isolation of CD4+ and CD8+ T cells from PBMCs was achieved by sorting. Turning to this clone: Its antigen remains unidentified.

The chain is built from TRBV5-1 and TRBJ2-7, with 8 bases lining up with TRBD2. This TCR derives from a human donor with alopecia areata. This sample comprised CD4+ T cells sorted from blood, obtained at roughly week 36, from a patient treated with tofacitinib. The CDR3 DNA is TGCGCCAGCAGCTTGGGACTAGCGACTCACAGCTCCTACGAGCAGTACTTC. This codes for CASSLGLATHSSYEQYF. Full variable domain (missing parts from reference TRBV5-1 and TRBJ2-7): KAGVTQTPRYLIKTRGQQVTLSCSPISGHRSVSWYQQTPGQGLQFLFEYFSETQRNKGNFPGRFSGRQFSNSRSEMNVSTLELGDSALYLCASSLGLATHSSYEQYFGPGTRLTVT.